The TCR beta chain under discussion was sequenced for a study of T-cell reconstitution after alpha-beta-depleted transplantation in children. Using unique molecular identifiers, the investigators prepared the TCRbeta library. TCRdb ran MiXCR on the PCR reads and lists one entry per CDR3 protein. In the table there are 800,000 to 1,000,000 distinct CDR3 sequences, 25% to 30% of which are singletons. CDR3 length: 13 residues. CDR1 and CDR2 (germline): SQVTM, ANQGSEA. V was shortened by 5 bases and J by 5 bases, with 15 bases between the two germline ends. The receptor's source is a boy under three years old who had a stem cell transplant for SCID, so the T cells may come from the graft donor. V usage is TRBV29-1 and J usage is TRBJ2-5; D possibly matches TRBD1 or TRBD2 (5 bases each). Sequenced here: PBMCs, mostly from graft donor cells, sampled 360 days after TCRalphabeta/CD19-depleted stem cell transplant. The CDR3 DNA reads TGCAGCGTTTGGGGGTATGGTGGGGAGACCCAGTACTTC. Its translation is CSVWGYGGETQYF.